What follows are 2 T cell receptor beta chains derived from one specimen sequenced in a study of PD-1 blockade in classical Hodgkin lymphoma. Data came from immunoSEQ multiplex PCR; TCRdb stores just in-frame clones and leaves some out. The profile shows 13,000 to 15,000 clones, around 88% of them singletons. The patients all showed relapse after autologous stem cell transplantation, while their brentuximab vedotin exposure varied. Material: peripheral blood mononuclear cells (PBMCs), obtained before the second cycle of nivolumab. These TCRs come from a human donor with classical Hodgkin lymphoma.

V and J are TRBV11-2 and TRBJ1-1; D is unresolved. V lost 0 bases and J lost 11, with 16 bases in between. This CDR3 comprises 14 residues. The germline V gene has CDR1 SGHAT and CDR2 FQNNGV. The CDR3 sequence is CASSLERTSPHAFF. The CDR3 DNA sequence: TGTGCCAGCAGCTTAGAAAGGACCTCCCCACACGCTTTCTTT. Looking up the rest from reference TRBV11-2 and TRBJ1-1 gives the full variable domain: EAGVAQSPRYKIIEKRQSVAFWCNPISGHATLYWYQQILGQGPKLLIQFQNNGVVDDSQLPKDRFSAERLKGVDSTLKIQPAKLEDSAVYLCASSLERTSPHAFFGQGTRLTVV.

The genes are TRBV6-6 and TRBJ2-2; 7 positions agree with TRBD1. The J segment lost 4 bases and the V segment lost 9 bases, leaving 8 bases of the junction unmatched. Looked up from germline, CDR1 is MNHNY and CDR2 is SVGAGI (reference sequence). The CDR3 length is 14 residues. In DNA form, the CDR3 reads TGTGCCAGTAAAACAGGGGAAACCACCGGGGAGCTGTTTTTT. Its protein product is CASKTGETTGELFF.